This T cell receptor beta chain stems from a study of OX40 agonist ivuxolimab in advanced cancers. Study-wide background: Patients in dose escalation had liver, melanoma, kidney or head and neck cancers. Anti-PD-1, anti-PD-L1 or anti-CTLA-4 therapy given earlier was allowed, and roughly 40% had some.

Data came from immunoSEQ multiplex PCR; TCRdb stores just in-frame clones and leaves some out. The sample comprises approximately 70,000 clones, roughly 88% of which are singletons, and 8% to 10% rests with the top ten. The source of this sequence is an adult with an advanced solid tumor such as melanoma, head and neck, liver or kidney cancer. Specimen: CD4+ or CD8+ T cells sorted from blood, collected in a trial of the OX40 agonist ivuxolimab.

CDR3 nucleotides: TGTGCCAGCAGCTTAAGAACATCCGGGAACACCATATATTTT. Residues: CASSLRTSGNTIYF. The V and J genes are TRBV11-2 and TRBJ1-3; D not resolved. The CDR3 runs to 14 residues. Germline V lookup: CDR1 SGHAT, CDR2 FQNNGV. V lost 2 bases and J 7 bases, leaving 12 bases between the germline ends.